A selection of T cell receptor beta chains follows, all from one sample in a study of blood T cell repertoires in COVID-19. Some clones are missing from TCRdb's copy, which holds only in-frame ones; the method was immunoSEQ multiplex PCR. The sample shows some 320,000 clones, 85% to 90% of them seen only once. The sample comprised PBMCs or T cells enriched from blood (not recorded which). The receptor source for this set is a woman aged 45-65 years who had been exposed to COVID-19. The CDR3 runs from the conserved cysteine through the conserved F or W. The D gene is left open where the match is weak.

TRBJ1-3,TRBV10-3,-,CATGGGFDSGNTIYF
TRBJ2-7,TRBV11-2,-,CASSLSPGNYEQYF
TRBJ1-2,TRBV13,-,CASSLKHNPRGYTF
TRBJ1-6,TRBV3-1/TRBV3-2,-,CASSQMWAGVGSPLHF
TRBJ2-5,TRBV7-9,TRBD1,CASTPGDRGQETQYF
TRBJ1-2,TRBV28,TRBD1,CASRTGTASGYTF
TRBJ1-2,TRBV6-1,-,CASSEALTSAYGYTF
TRBJ2-1,TRBV9,-,CASSVEWATEQFF
TRBJ1-2,TRBV6-5,-,CASSHASGQVYGYTF
TRBJ1-5,TRBV16,-,CASSHGGRDSGQPQHF
TRBJ2-7,TRBV7-2,-,CASSLVVMMEQYF
TRBJ2-3,TRBV7-8,TRBD2,CASSFGTGGLLADTQYF
TRBJ1-2,TRBV2,-,CASSESGGSYGYTF